This is a list of T cell receptor beta chains from one sample in a study of T cells after yellow fever vaccination. TCRdb processed the 5' RACE reads anew with MiXCR; each CDR3 protein has one entry. The repertoire holds under 600,000 distinct CDR3 sequences, with approximately 13% as singletons. The source material was PBMCs, sampled on the day of the yellow fever booster vaccination. The receptor set was obtained from a man aged 25-40 years who received the YFV17D yellow fever vaccine. CDR3s include the opening cysteine and the closing phenylalanine or tryptophan. A D gene is named only where the DNA matches it firmly. Expanded clones are given a class, and other clones once, few, many or no size at all.

cdr3_nt | cdr3_aa | clone_size | d_call | j_call | v_call
TGTGCCAGCACCGAGGGGAGAGTTTACGAGCAGTACTTC | CASTEGRVYEQYF | NA | NA | TRBJ2-7 | TRBV6-6
TGTGCCAGCAGCGTCGGAACAGGGGCTGGGTATGGCTACACCTTC | CASSVGTGAGYGYTF | NA | TRBD1 | TRBJ1-2 | TRBV9
TGCAGTGCTAGAAGGACTAGCGGGGGGGATACGCAGTATTTT | CSARRTSGGDTQYF | few | TRBD2 | TRBJ2-3 | TRBV20-1
TGTGCCAGCATCTACTCCGGGACAGGGGACCCCGAGCAGTACTTC | CASIYSGTGDPEQYF | few | TRBD1 | TRBJ2-7 | TRBV5-5
TGTGCCAGCAGCCAAGCTTTGGGACTAGCGGGTAAAGAGCAGTTCTTC | CASSQALGLAGKEQFF | NA | TRBD2 | TRBJ2-1 | TRBV14
TGCGCCAGCAGCCCCGACGTCCGCGGAAACTACAATGAGCAGTTCTTC | CASSPDVRGNYNEQFF | NA | NA | TRBJ2-1 | TRBV4-3
TGTGCCACCAGCTCAAACCGGGACAGGGGCACAGATACGCAGTATTTT | CATSSNRDRGTDTQYF | few | TRBD1 | TRBJ2-3 | TRBV15
TGTGCCAGCAGCCCGGACAGGGGTCGGACCCAGTACTTC | CASSPDRGRTQYF | many | TRBD1 | TRBJ2-5 | TRBV7-3
TGTGCCAGCACCCGAAACGGGGCCTTCACTGAAGCTTTCTTT | CASTRNGAFTEAFF | few | NA | TRBJ1-1 | TRBV6-2/TRBV6-3
TGTGCCATCGGGCAGGGTAATCCTCAGCCCCAGCATTTT | CAIGQGNPQPQHF | NA | NA | TRBJ1-5 | TRBV10-3
TGCGCCAGCAGCTTGGAATTCACCCAGCAGTTCTTC | CASSLEFTQQFF | few | NA | TRBJ2-1 | TRBV5-1
TGTGCCAGCTCCCCCACCCGGGACAGCAAAGATTTTTATGGCTACACCTTC | CASSPTRDSKDFYGYTF | NA | TRBD1 | TRBJ1-2 | TRBV18
TGTGCCAGCAGCCAAGGGGCCTTCCTCTACGAGCAGTACTTC | CASSQGAFLYEQYF | few | NA | TRBJ2-7 | TRBV4-2
TGCGCCAGCAGCTTGGTCTGGACAGAGGAACCCCAGGAGCAGTTCTTC | CASSLVWTEEPQEQFF | NA | NA | TRBJ2-1 | TRBV5-1
TGCGCCAGCAGTGAGCATGGAGGGTCCTACGAGCAGTACTTC | CASSEHGGSYEQYF | NA | NA | TRBJ2-7 | TRBV10-2
TGTGCCAGCAGCCACGCCGGGCCTAGCGGCCATAGGAGCTCCTACAATGAGCAGTTCTTC | CASSHAGPSGHRSSYNEQFF | NA | TRBD2 | TRBJ2-1 | TRBV11-2
TGTGCCAGCTCACCAAACAGGGGGAGCCAAGAGACCCAGTACTTC | CASSPNRGSQETQYF | few | TRBD1 | TRBJ2-5 | TRBV18
TGTGCCAGCAGCTTGGCCGGAGCAATCTACGAGCAGTACTTC | CASSLAGAIYEQYF | few | NA | TRBJ2-7 | TRBV5-5
TGTGCCAGCAGCTTAGCCGTCGCATACAATGAGCAGTTCTTC | CASSLAVAYNEQFF | NA | NA | TRBJ2-1 | TRBV7-2
TGTGCCAGCAGCTCCTGGACAGGGGCCTTCTATGGCTACACCTTC | CASSSWTGAFYGYTF | NA | TRBD1 | TRBJ1-2 | TRBV7-9
TGTGCCAGCAGCAATAACCGGGGCTCCTACGAGCAGTACTTC | CASSNNRGSYEQYF | NA | NA | TRBJ2-7 | TRBV6-1
TGTGCCAGCAGTGAACTACATCTGTCGGGCGCCGAGCAGTACTTC | CASSELHLSGAEQYF | NA | NA | TRBJ2-7 | TRBV25-1
TGTGCCAGCAGTCAAGCGGGCGGTATTAGCGATGAGCAGTTCTTC | CASSQAGGISDEQFF | few | NA | TRBJ2-1 | TRBV2
TGTGCCAGCAGCACCACAGCTTCCTACGAGCAGTACTTC | CASSTTASYEQYF | few | NA | TRBJ2-7 | TRBV7-2
TGTGCCAGCAGCTTGTCATCCAGAAGGGCAGATACGCAGTATTTT | CASSLSSRRADTQYF | few | NA | TRBJ2-3 | TRBV5-4
TGTGCCAGCAGATATCCCCGGAAGCTCCTGGAGCTGTTTTTT | CASRYPRKLLELFF | few | NA | TRBJ2-2 | TRBV7-6
TGCAGTGCTAGAGCTAGCGGGAGAGTTGGAACCGGGGAGCTGTTTTTT | CSARASGRVGTGELFF | NA | TRBD2 | TRBJ2-2 | TRBV20-1
TGTGCCAGCAGCCAAGGCATCAATACGCAGTATTTT | CASSQGINTQYF | few | NA | TRBJ2-3 | TRBV4-2